The rows below give T cell receptor beta chains drawn from one sample of a study of T cell responses to AZD1222 COVID-19 vaccine. Profiled with immunoSEQ multiplex PCR; TCRdb holds only in-frame clones, not every one. The profile shows 150,000 to 200,000 clones, about 91% of them singletons. The sequencing here drew on peripheral blood, taken 28 days after the second AZD1222 dose. The receptor set was obtained from an adult who received the AZD1222 COVID-19 vaccine. Both conserved end residues are part of each CDR3. Fields, in order: clone size, D gene, V gene, J gene, CDR3 protein, CDR3 DNA. D genes are given only for firm matches. Rows give clone size only sometimes, using once, few, many, or a class for an expanded clone.

once	.	TRBV18	TRBJ1-4	CASSPKRESRESFEKLFF	TGTGCCAGCTCACCAAAACGGGAATCTAGGGAATCATTTGAAAAACTGTTTTTT
.	TRBD1	TRBV2	TRBJ2-3	CASSEVGQGPQSTDTQYF	TGTGCCAGCAGTGAAGTAGGACAGGGTCCCCAAAGCACAGATACGCAGTATTTT
.	.	TRBV14	TRBJ2-1	CASSHVRGGTEQFF	TGTGCCAGCAGCCACGTCCGAGGGGGAACTGAGCAGTTCTTC
.	TRBD1	TRBV5-6	TRBJ1-2	CASSQGEPYGYTF	TGTGCCAGCAGCCAGGGGGAACCATATGGCTACACCTTC
.	.	TRBV5-5	TRBJ1-2	CASSQGYYGYTF	TGTGCCAGCAGCCAGGGATACTATGGCTACACCTTC
few	TRBD1	TRBV6-5	TRBJ1-6	CASSYRTGERSPLHF	TGTGCCAGCAGTTACCGCACAGGGGAGAGGTCACCCCTCCACTTT
.	.	TRBV2	TRBJ2-6	CASATWGSGANVLTF	TGTGCCAGCGCCACGTGGGGCTCTGGGGCCAACGTCCTGACTTTC
.	.	TRBV12-3/TRBV12-4	TRBJ1-1	CASSLAHIGPFF	TGTGCCAGCAGTTTAGCTCATATAGGTCCTTTCTTT
.	.	TRBV21-1	TRBJ1-4	CASSKEDRDGDEKLFF	TGTGCCAGCAGCAAAGAGGACAGGGATGGGGATGAAAAACTGTTTTTT
.	.	TRBV6-6	TRBJ1-1	CASSYTRETFF	TGTGCCAGCAGTTATACCAGGGAGACTTTCTTT
.	TRBD1	TRBV6-4	TRBJ1-2	CASSRDRGDYGYTF	TGTGCCAGCAGTCGGGACAGGGGGGATTATGGCTACACCTTC
.	TRBD1	TRBV6-5	TRBJ1-1	CASIRGPGQGAKAFF	TGTGCCAGCATCAGAGGCCCGGGACAGGGGGCGAAAGCTTTCTTT
.	.	TRBV6-6	TRBJ1-5	CASSYSEGSNQPQHF	TGTGCCAGCAGTTACTCAGAAGGCAGCAATCAGCCCCAGCATTTT
.	.	TRBV20-1	TRBJ2-3	CSASGKQGTSTDTQYF	TGCAGTGCTAGTGGAAAACAGGGGACTAGCACAGATACGCAGTATTTT